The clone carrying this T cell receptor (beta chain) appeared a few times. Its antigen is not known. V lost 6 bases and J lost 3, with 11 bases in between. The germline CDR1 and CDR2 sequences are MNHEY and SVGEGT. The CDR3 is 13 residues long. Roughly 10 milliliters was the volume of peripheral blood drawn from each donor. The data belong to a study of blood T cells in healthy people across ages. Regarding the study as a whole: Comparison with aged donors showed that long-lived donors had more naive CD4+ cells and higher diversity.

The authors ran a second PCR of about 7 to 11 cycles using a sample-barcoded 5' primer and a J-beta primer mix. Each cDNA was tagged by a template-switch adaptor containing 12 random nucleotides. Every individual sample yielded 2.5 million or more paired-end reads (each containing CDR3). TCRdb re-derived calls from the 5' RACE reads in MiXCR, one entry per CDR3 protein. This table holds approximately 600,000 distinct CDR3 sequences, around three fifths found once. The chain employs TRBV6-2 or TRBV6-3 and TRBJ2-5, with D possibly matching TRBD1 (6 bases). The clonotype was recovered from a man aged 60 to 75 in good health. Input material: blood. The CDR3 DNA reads TGTGCCAGCAGATTGCCAGGGGAAGAGACCCAGTACTTC. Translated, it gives CASRLPGEETQYF.